These 17 T cell receptor beta chains came from one sample sequenced in a study of blood T cell repertoires in COVID-19. Assay used: immunoSEQ multiplex PCR; TCRdb lists only in-frame clones, some missing. The table shows nearly 200,000 clones, with roughly 80% occurring only once. The sample consisted of PBMCs or T cells enriched from blood (not recorded which). Every receptor here comes from a middle-aged man who had recovered from COVID-19.

On this clone: Relative to the germline gene, one junction end is altered; a read error may explain this. The chain links TRBV15 to TRBJ1-1; D perhaps matches TRBD1 (5 bases). There are 15 residues in the CDR3. Germline V gene data show CDR1 as LNHNV and CDR2 as YYDKDF (reference sequence). CDR3 residues: CATSRPDSLNIEAFF. In nucleotides, the CDR3 is TGTGCCACCAGCAGACCTGACAGCCTGAACATTGAAGCTTTCTTT. Variable domain in full (rest from reference TRBV15 and TRBJ1-1): DAMVIQNPRYQVTQFGKPVTLSCSQTLNHNVMYWYQQKSSQAPKLLFHYYDKDFNNEADTPDNFQSRRPNTSFCFLDIRSPGLGDTAMYLCATSRPDSLNIEAFFGQGTRLTVV.

The rearrangement links TRBV7-2 to TRBJ2-7; D call uncertain. Germline-derived CDR1 and CDR2 are SGHTA and FQGNSA. The CDR3 is 15 residues long. Trimming shortened V by 4 bases and J by 2 bases, and 15 bases separated the two germline ends. The CDR3 nucleotides are TGTGCCAGCAGCTCGAGACATGGTGGCCCCTACGAGCAGTACTTC. Its protein is CASSSRHGGPYEQYF.

V and J are TRBV6-5 and TRBJ1-2, with 8 bases lining up with TRBD1. V gave up 8 bases and J gave up 4 bases; unmatched junction bases: 6. CDR3 length equals 13 residues. Germline V CDR1 and CDR2: MNHEY, SVGAGI. CDR3: CASVGQGLYGYTF. The CDR3 DNA sequence: TGTGCCAGCGTTGGACAGGGACTCTATGGCTACACCTTC.

This sequence joins TRBV29-1 and TRBJ1-1; 8 bases match TRBD1. Per germline, CDR1 SQVTM and CDR2 ANQGSEA. This CDR3 has 13 residues. Trimming took 6 bases from V and 11 from J; bases not matched to a gene: 14. The CDR3 spells CSVYQGASLRAFF. CDR3 bases: TGCAGCGTCTATCAGGGGGCCTCTCTACGGGCTTTCTTT.

The CDR3 here is CASSVAPPGGMGYGYTF. CDR3 in DNA: TGTGCCAGCAGCGTAGCTCCCCCCGGAGGTATGGGCTATGGCTACACCTTC. The genes are TRBV9 and TRBJ1-2; D not resolved. The CDR3 contains 17 residues. V lost 0 bases and J lost 4, with 19 bases in between. Germline CDR1 reads SGDLS; CDR2 reads YYNGEE.

The chain is built from TRBV14 and TRBJ1-2; weak D call: TRBD1 (6 bases). The V gene lost 6 bases and the J gene lost 4 bases, with 15 bases spanning the gap. This CDR3 has 14 amino acids. CDR1 is SGHDN and CDR2 is FVKESK in the germline V gene. The CDR3: CASRRTGTFYGYTF. The DNA for the CDR3 is TGTGCCAGCAGGCGCACCGGGACATTCTATGGCTACACCTTC.

The gene calls are TRBV5-5 and TRBJ1-5; 7 bases are shared with TRBD1. Germline V lookup: CDR1 SGHKS, CDR2 YYEKEE (reference sequence). The CDR3 loop spans 15 amino acids. Trimming at V came to 3 bases and at J to 0 bases, leaving 3 bases not matched to a gene. The CDR3 loop is CASSWGQNSNQPQHF. CDR3 coding DNA: TGTGCCAGCAGCTGGGGACAGAATAGCAATCAGCCCCAGCATTTT.

V gene TRBV7-9 combines with J gene TRBJ1-2; no clear D gene. Trimming took 4 bases from V and 6 from J, leaving 15 bases between them. This CDR3 contains 14 residues. Germline values: CDR1 SEHNR, CDR2 FQNEAQ (reference sequence). The CDR3: CASSSNPRGDGYTF. DNA of the CDR3: TGTGCCAGCAGCTCAAATCCCCGCGGGGATGGCTACACCTTC. Full variable domain (outside the CDR3, taken from reference TRBV7-9 and TRBJ1-2): DTGVSQNPRHKITKRGQNVTFRCDPISEHNRLYWYRQTLGQGPEFLTYFQNEAQLEKSRLLSDRFSAERPKGSFSTLEIQRTEQGDSAMYLCASSSNPRGDGYTFGSGTRLTVV.

The CDR3, as DNA: TGTGCCAGCAAAATAGCGGGTCAGCCCCAGCATTTT. Residues: CASKIAGQPQHF. The chain carries TRBV28 and TRBJ1-5; D not resolved. This CDR3 is built from 12 residues. The germline CDR1 and CDR2 sequences are MDHEN and SYDVKM. The ends were cut back, 7 bases at V and 6 bases at J, with 10 bases in the middle.

The J gene is TRBJ2-5, the V gene TRBV4-3; 10 bases are a match to TRBD2. The CDR3 runs 17 residues. Germline-derived CDR1 and CDR2 are LGHNA and YSLEER. The J segment lost 4 bases and the V segment lost 0 bases, leaving 8 bases of the junction unmatched. The CDR3 DNA sequence: TGCGCCAGCAGCCAAGATGAACTGGGACTAGCGAGAGAGACCCAGTACTTC. Protein sequence: CASSQDELGLARETQYF.

This chain connects TRBV2 to TRBJ1-5; maybe TRBD1 (6 bases). CDR3 length equals 14 residues. V was trimmed by 7 bases and J by 6 bases, leaving 16 bases between them. CDR1 SNHLY and CDR2 FYNNEI come from the germline V gene. The CDR3, as DNA: TGTGCCAGCACTCTTGAGGGGGGGAGTCAGCCCCAGCATTTT. Its protein is CASTLEGGSQPQHF. The variable domain in full, with the rest retrieved from reference TRBV2 and TRBJ1-5, is EPEVTQTPSHQVTQMGQEVILRCVPISNHLYFYWYRQILGQKVEFLVSFYNNEISEKSEIFDDQFSVERPDGSNFTLKIRSTKLEDSAMYFCASTLEGGSQPQHFGDGTRLSIL.

The rearrangement joins TRBV4-3 to TRBJ2-7, with a tentative D call TRBD1 (6 bases). The CDR3 is 14 amino acids. Germline V lookup: CDR1 LGHNA, CDR2 YSLEER. The ends were cut back, 2 bases at V and 4 bases at J, with 12 bases in the middle. For the CDR3, the DNA is TGCGCCAGCAGCCAAAGCCAGGGGCGATACGAGCAGTACTTC. As protein: CASSQSQGRYEQYF.

This chain joins TRBV7-9 and TRBJ2-7; weak D call: TRBD1 (6 bases). The CDR3 has 15 residues. The germline gives CDR1 SEHNR, CDR2 FQNEAQ (reference sequence). V dropped 1 base and J dropped 5 bases, with 15 bases sitting between them. The CDR3 DNA reads TGTGCCAGCAGCTTAGTGCGCACAGGGATCCACGAGCAGTACTTC. It is translated as CASSLVRTGIHEQYF.

This chain connects TRBV4-1 to TRBJ1-2; D is possibly TRBD1 (5 bases). The CDR3 length is 15 residues. Per germline, CDR1 MGHRA and CDR2 YSYEKL. Trimming took off 0 bases at V and 4 bases at J, with 12 bases between the two ends. The CDR3 sequence is CASSQDHGTAYGYTF. DNA for the CDR3: TGCGCCAGCAGCCAAGACCACGGGACTGCCTATGGCTACACCTTC.

This chain links TRBV14 with TRBJ1-1; D possibly corresponds to TRBD1 (6 bases). Trimming removed 4 bases at V and 2 bases at J, with 17 bases between. CDR3 length: 16 residues. Germline V gene data show CDR1 as SGHDN and CDR2 as FVKESK. The CDR3 region is CASSPSGRGGNTEAFF. The CDR3 DNA sequence: TGTGCCAGCAGCCCCTCCGGCCGAGGGGGTAACACTGAAGCTTTCTTT. Based on the CDR3 plus reference TRBV14 and TRBJ1-1, the full variable domain is EAGVTQFPSHSVIEKGQTVTLRCDPISGHDNLYWYRRVMGKEIKFLLHFVKESKQDESGMPNNRFLAERTGGTYSTLKVQPAELEDSGVYFCASSPSGRGGNTEAFFGQGTRLTVV.

A few counts support this clone. This chain connects TRBV5-1 to TRBJ2-7, with D maybe TRBD2 (7 bases). Trimming removed 4 bases from V and 5 bases from J, with 16 bases in between. Germline CDR1 and CDR2: SGHRS and YFSETQ. This CDR3 contains 14 residues. The CDR3 loop is CASSNPRGGNEQYF. For the CDR3, the DNA is TGCGCCAGCAGCAATCCTCGCGGGGGCAACGAGCAGTACTTC.

This chain uses TRBV7-6 with TRBJ1-2; no definite D call. The germline CDR1 and CDR2 sequences are SGHVS and FNYEAQ. The length of the CDR3 is 14 residues. Between the trimmed V and J ends, which lost 5 bases and 1 base, there was a span of 11 bases. CDR3: CASSPVVDNYGYTF. The CDR3 DNA is TGTGCCAGCAGCCCGGTAGTCGATAACTATGGCTACACCTTC.